The rows below give T cell receptor beta chains drawn from one sample of a study of neurological immune-mediated disorders. TCRdb independently ran MiXCR on the 5' RACE reads; one entry per CDR3 protein. The table includes under 85,000 distinct CDR3 sequences, roughly 5.6% detected once. Sequenced input: PBMCs. Receptors originate from a human donor with multiple sclerosis. The donor label of this sample is uncertain. CDR3s include the opening cysteine and the closing phenylalanine or tryptophan. D genes are given only for firm matches. Size is stated for part of the rows, as once, few or many counts, or as a class when the clone is expanded.

size,D,J,length,V,DNA,CDR3
many,TRBD2,TRBJ2-1,15,TRBV12-3/TRBV12-4,TGTGCCAGCAGTGAACTAGCGGGGGCCGATAATGAGCAGTTCTTC,CASSELAGADNEQFF
many,-,TRBJ1-1,12,TRBV20-1,TGCAGTGCCGGCCGGGGGCCAGCTGAAGCTTTCTTT,CSAGRGPAEAFF
many,TRBD1,TRBJ2-3,16,TRBV5-5,TGTGCCAGCAGCCTCGACAGGGGAGTCCGCACAGATACGCAGTATTTT,CASSLDRGVRTDTQYF
many,TRBD1,TRBJ2-7,12,TRBV20-1,TGCAGTGCTAGACACAGGGGGCTCGAGCAGTACTTC,CSARHRGLEQYF
many,-,TRBJ2-4,12,TRBV20-1,TGCAGTGGGAGGGGAATGGAAAACATTCAGTACTTC,CSGRGMENIQYF
many,TRBD2,TRBJ2-1,15,TRBV20-1,TGCAGTGCTATCCCTCTAGCGGGGGGACCGAATGAGCAGTTCTTC,CSAIPLAGGPNEQFF
-,-,TRBJ2-3,13,TRBV6-5,TGTGCCAGCACGGACGAGGGCACAGATACGCAGTATTTT,CASTDEGTDTQYF
medium-sized,-,TRBJ2-1,13,TRBV7-6,TGTGCCAGCAGTTACTACGACCTCAATGAGCAGTTCTTC,CASSYYDLNEQFF
many,-,TRBJ1-1,14,TRBV29-1,TGCAGCGCCGGGGGCAGGGTGGAGAACACTGAAGCTTTCTTT,CSAGGRVENTEAFF
many,-,TRBJ1-6,14,TRBV29-1,TGCAGCGTTGGCGACGGGGACTATAATTCACCCCTCCACTTT,CSVGDGDYNSPLHF
many,-,TRBJ2-1,13,TRBV20-1,TGCAGTGCTAGAAGGGGGGGCTTGGATGAGCAGTTCTTC,CSARRGGLDEQFF
many,TRBD1,TRBJ2-7,12,TRBV7-9,TGTGCCAGCAGCCTTACAGACAGGGGGCAGTACTTC,CASSLTDRGQYF
many,TRBD1,TRBJ2-7,17,TRBV20-1,TGCAGTGCTCGCCCACCCCCCCGGGACAGGAGGCCCTACGAGCAGTACTTC,CSARPPPRDRRPYEQYF
many,-,TRBJ2-1,13,TRBV5-1,TGCGCCAGCAGCCCCGGGGTTCTCAATGAGCAGTTCTTC,CASSPGVLNEQFF
many,-,TRBJ1-5,18,TRBV5-1,TGCGCCAGCAGCTTGGAGCCCCTTACCCGGGAAAAATATCAGCCCCAGCATTTT,CASSLEPLTREKYQPQHF
many,-,TRBJ1-2,13,TRBV10-3,TGTGCCATCAGTGAGAAGGGGTTCAATGGCTACACCTTC,CAISEKGFNGYTF
many,TRBD1,TRBJ1-2,12,TRBV29-1,TGCAGCGTTGGCAGGGGGGACTATGGCTACACCTTC,CSVGRGDYGYTF
many,-,TRBJ2-1,15,TRBV6-6,TGTGCCAGCACCACCGGGGCAGGGCGTAACAATGAGCAGTTCTTC,CASTTGAGRNNEQFF
many,-,TRBJ1-3,15,TRBV7-6,TGTGCCAGCAGCTTAGTGTCAGGGAACGGAAACACCATATATTTT,CASSLVSGNGNTIYF
many,-,TRBJ1-5,15,TRBV6-1,TGTGCCAGCCGTGGTATGGGGGGTCATAATCAGCCCCAGCATTTT,CASRGMGGHNQPQHF
many,-,TRBJ1-1,15,TRBV7-9,TGTGCCAGCAGCTTACAGGGAGGGATGAACACTGAAGCTTTCTTT,CASSLQGGMNTEAFF
-,TRBD1,TRBJ1-1,15,TRBV7-8,TGTGCCAGCAGCTCAAGGACAGGGGGGGACACTGAAGCTTTCTTT,CASSSRTGGDTEAFF
many,TRBD2,TRBJ2-5,15,TRBV7-6,TGTGCCAGCAGCTCAAGGGGACTACCGGCCGCGGCCCAGTACTTC,CASSSRGLPAAAQYF
many,-,TRBJ1-3,15,TRBV18,TGTGCCAGCTCACCTGTGGAGGCAAGAGGAAACACCATATATTTT,CASSPVEARGNTIYF